The following is a T cell receptor (beta chain) sequence with its context. Its target is unknown. TCRdb re-analysed the 5' RACE reads in MiXCR, keeping a single row per CDR3 protein. The sample has approximately 490,000 distinct CDR3 sequences; about a fifth are singletons. This record belongs to a study of T-cell memory formation after mild COVID-19. Study-level results: Later expanders leaned CD4+, whereas day 15 to 85 contracting clones were balanced CD4/CD8. Several responding clones turned up in pre-infection memory, indicating that cross-reactive memory may have taken part.

The V end lost 6 bases, the J end lost 2 bases, and 13 bases lay between the germline ends. The CDR3 consists of 14 residues. Sequencing was carried out using PBMCs or a T cell subset sorted from them (not recorded which). The chain joins TRBV12-3 or TRBV12-4 to TRBJ1-1, with D perhaps TRBD1 (6 bases). The clonotype originates from an adult woman who had mild COVID-19 (a few samples of this study predate the infection). Cell type and time point are not known. The CDR3 loop reads CASSKSGVNTEAFF. As DNA, the CDR3 is TGTGCCAGCAGCAAATCAGGGGTAAACACTGAAGCTTTCTTT.